The rows below give T cell receptor beta chains drawn from one sample of a study of memory CD4+ T cells and cytomegalovirus serostatus. Repertoires were generated with immunoSEQ multiplex PCR, while TCRdb's copy carries only in-frame clones and drops some. In the table there are 40,000 to 55,000 clones, 80% to 85% of which are singletons. The sample consisted of memory CD4+ T cells from blood. These receptors were collected from an adult in good health and CMV-seropositive. Each CDR3 is given with its conserved first and last residue. A D gene is named only where the DNA matches it firmly. Clone size is shown for a subset of rows, as once, few, many or a class of expanded clone.

-,TRBV10-3,TRBJ2-7,few,CAISGSRVEQYF,TGTGCCATCAGTGGGTCGCGAGTCGAGCAGTACTTC
-,TRBV7-9,TRBJ2-5,-,CASSFSETQYF,TGTGCCAGCAGCTTTTCCGAGACCCAGTACTTC
-,TRBV28,TRBJ2-7,-,CASSSETLFHEQYF,TGTGCCAGCAGTTCGGAAACTCTATTCCACGAGCAGTACTTC
-,TRBV6-1,TRBJ1-5,medium-sized,CASSERGRESQPQHF,TGTGCCAGCAGTGAAAGGGGCAGGGAGTCTCAGCCCCAGCATTTT
TRBD2,TRBV7-8,TRBJ2-7,-,CASSLESGRTHEQYF,TGTGCCAGCAGCTTAGAGAGCGGGAGGACCCACGAGCAGTACTTC
-,TRBV2,TRBJ1-5,once,CASSDRTVDQPQHF,TGTGCCAGCAGTGATCGGACTGTGGATCAGCCCCAGCATTTT
-,TRBV18,TRBJ2-7,-,CASSPPKGLSAYEQYF,TGTGCCAGCTCACCACCGAAAGGACTGTCCGCCTACGAGCAGTACTTC
TRBD1,TRBV18,TRBJ2-3,-,CASSPQDRPTDTQYF,TGTGCCAGCTCACCCCAGGACAGGCCCACAGATACGCAGTATTTT
-,TRBV9,TRBJ1-1,few,CASSVGRVNTEAFF,TGTGCCAGCAGCGTTGGAAGGGTGAACACTGAAGCTTTCTTT
-,TRBV2,TRBJ1-6,few,CASSEAWQGHLHF,TGTGCCAGCAGTGAAGCGTGGCAGGGCCATCTCCACTTT
TRBD1,TRBV5-6,TRBJ1-5,-,CASSLGGDRGQPQHF,TGTGCCAGCAGCTTGGGGGGTGACAGGGGTCAGCCCCAGCATTTT
-,TRBV4-1,TRBJ2-5,-,CASSQDYPRTAQETQYF,TGCGCCAGCAGCCAAGATTACCCGAGGACAGCCCAAGAGACCCAGTACTTC
-,TRBV19,TRBJ2-2,-,CASSIDATGELFF,TGTGCCAGTAGTATAGATGCAACGGGGGAGCTGTTTTTT
-,TRBV16,TRBJ1-1,-,CASSQGIVMNTEAFF,TGTGCCAGCAGCCAAGGTATAGTTATGAACACTGAAGCTTTCTTT
TRBD1,TRBV7-2,TRBJ1-6,-,CASSLQRQGHNSPLHF,TGTGCCAGCAGCTTACAGCGACAGGGTCATAATTCACCCCTCCACTTT
-,TRBV14,TRBJ2-7,-,CASSHQGGRTYEQYF,TGTGCCAGCAGCCACCAGGGAGGCCGCACCTACGAGCAGTACTTC
TRBD1,TRBV28,TRBJ2-7,-,CASSSPEGQGRYEQYF,TGTGCCAGCAGCTCCCCGGAGGGACAGGGTCGGTACGAGCAGTACTTC
TRBD2,TRBV5-1,TRBJ2-7,-,CASRGRVTSGPYEQYF,TGCGCCAGCAGGGGACGGGTGACTAGCGGACCTTACGAGCAGTACTTC
TRBD2,TRBV5-5,TRBJ2-2,few,CASSHRLAGALANTGELFF,TGTGCCAGCAGCCATCGACTAGCGGGGGCCCTCGCGAACACCGGGGAGCTGTTTTTT
-,TRBV7-2,TRBJ1-1,-,CASSLRQGRGNTEAFF,TGTGCCAGCAGCTTACGTCAGGGCCGGGGGAACACTGAAGCTTTCTTT
-,TRBV4-2,TRBJ1-2,-,CASSQDPMNQGYTF,TGTGCCAGCAGCCAAGATCCTATGAACCAAGGCTACACCTTC
-,TRBV11-2,TRBJ2-5,once,CASSPIRGKETQYF,TGTGCCAGCAGCCCGATACGGGGTAAAGAGACCCAGTACTTC
-,TRBV7-6,TRBJ2-1,-,CASSLAASNEQFF,TGTGCCAGCAGCTTAGCGGCTTCAAATGAGCAGTTCTTC
-,TRBV5-1,TRBJ2-1,-,CASIQGAVGNEQFF,TGCGCCAGCATCCAAGGGGCCGTTGGCAATGAGCAGTTCTTC
-,TRBV30,TRBJ1-2,-,CAWSSLSGYGYTF,TGTGCCTGGAGTAGCCTGAGTGGCTATGGCTACACCTTC
-,TRBV28,TRBJ2-6,-,CASSLFSQGNVLTF,TGTGCCAGCAGTTTATTCTCTCAGGGTAACGTCCTGACTTTC
-,TRBV29-1,TRBJ2-3,-,CSVVGEHTQYF,TGCAGCGTTGTTGGCGAACATACGCAGTATTTT
-,TRBV25-1,TRBJ1-2,-,CASSPDFYGYTF,TGTGCCAGCAGCCCGGACTTCTATGGCTACACCTTC
TRBD1,TRBV27,TRBJ1-4,-,CAPSGGRGLEKLFF,TGTGCCCCCAGCGGTGGTAGGGGGCTTGAAAAACTGTTTTTT
-,TRBV2,TRBJ1-3,-,CASSGGLGRGNTIYF,TGTGCCAGCAGTGGGGGCTTGGGCCGAGGAAACACCATATATTTT
TRBD2,TRBV11-1,TRBJ2-5,-,CASSLIAGGPVETQYF,TGTGCCAGCAGCTTAATAGCGGGGGGGCCGGTAGAGACCCAGTACTTC
-,TRBV21-1,TRBJ2-7,-,CASSTLDRYYEQYF,TGTGCCAGCAGCACACTAGACAGGTACTACGAGCAGTACTTC
-,TRBV9,TRBJ1-3,-,CASNAGGGNTIYF,TGTGCCAGCAACGCCGGAGGGGGAAACACCATATATTTT